These T cell receptor beta chains were read from a single sample in a study of blood T cell repertoires in COVID-19. Some clones are missing from TCRdb's copy, which holds only in-frame ones; the method was immunoSEQ multiplex PCR. This sample has 95,000 to 150,000 clones, with 80% found just once. Sample: peripheral blood. The origin of the receptors is a human donor in a cohort sampled during active COVID-19. Both conserved end residues are part of each CDR3. A D gene is named only where the DNA matches it firmly. The size field is filled for only some rows; it gives once, few, many or a size class.

cdr3_nt: TGCGCCAGCAGACTAGCGGGTCCCGGCGAAAATGAGCAGTTCTTC; cdr3_aa: CASRLAGPGENEQFF; d_call: TRBD2; j_call: TRBJ2-1; cdr3_length: 15; clone_size: few; v_call: TRBV10-2
cdr3_nt: TGTGCCAGCAGCCAGCGGGACTTCGGAAACACCATATATTTT; cdr3_aa: CASSQRDFGNTIYF; d_call: NA; j_call: TRBJ1-3; cdr3_length: 14; clone_size: few; v_call: TRBV11-2
cdr3_nt: TGTGCCAGTAGTATGGACAGGGTGCCCACTGAAGCTTTCTTT; cdr3_aa: CASSMDRVPTEAFF; d_call: TRBD1; j_call: TRBJ1-1; cdr3_length: 14; clone_size: once; v_call: TRBV19
cdr3_nt: TGCGCCAGCAGTCCGGGACAGGACCCTCCTAACTATGGCTACACCTTC; cdr3_aa: CASSPGQDPPNYGYTF; d_call: TRBD1; j_call: TRBJ1-2; cdr3_length: 16; clone_size: NA; v_call: TRBV10-1
cdr3_nt: TGTGCCAGTAGTATCCGGGACACGCTTATGGGATCACCCCTCCACTTT; cdr3_aa: CASSIRDTLMGSPLHF; d_call: NA; j_call: TRBJ1-6; cdr3_length: 16; clone_size: NA; v_call: TRBV19
cdr3_nt: TGTGCCAGCAGCCCCGGCGGTACAGATACGCAGTATTTT; cdr3_aa: CASSPGGTDTQYF; d_call: NA; j_call: TRBJ2-3; cdr3_length: 13; clone_size: NA; v_call: TRBV7-3
cdr3_nt: TGTGCCAGCAGTCTAATCATGAACACTGAAGCTTTCTTT; cdr3_aa: CASSLIMNTEAFF; d_call: NA; j_call: TRBJ1-1; cdr3_length: 13; clone_size: NA; v_call: TRBV6-5
cdr3_nt: TGCGCCACCGAAACCACACATGAAAATTCACCCCTCCACTTT; cdr3_aa: CATETTHENSPLHF; d_call: NA; j_call: TRBJ1-6; cdr3_length: 14; clone_size: NA; v_call: TRBV10-1
cdr3_nt: TGTGCCAGCAGCCAAGAAGGGCAGGGTAGAGAAAAACTGTTTTTT; cdr3_aa: CASSQEGQGREKLFF; d_call: NA; j_call: TRBJ1-4; cdr3_length: 15; clone_size: few; v_call: TRBV4-2
cdr3_nt: TGTGCCAGCAGCTTGCCCGGGGTCACTGAAGCTTTCTTT; cdr3_aa: CASSLPGVTEAFF; d_call: NA; j_call: TRBJ1-1; cdr3_length: 13; clone_size: NA; v_call: TRBV5-6
cdr3_nt: TGTGCCAGCAGTATCTTCAATGAGCAGTTCTTC; cdr3_aa: CASSIFNEQFF; d_call: NA; j_call: TRBJ2-1; cdr3_length: 11; clone_size: NA; v_call: TRBV28
cdr3_nt: TGTGCCAGCAGTTTCCGGGGGGGGCCAGATACGCAGTATTTT; cdr3_aa: CASSFRGGPDTQYF; d_call: TRBD2; j_call: TRBJ2-3; cdr3_length: 14; clone_size: NA; v_call: TRBV27
cdr3_nt: TGTGCCAGCAGCCGTCGACTAGCGGCAGATACGCAGTATTTT; cdr3_aa: CASSRRLAADTQYF; d_call: TRBD2; j_call: TRBJ2-3; cdr3_length: 14; clone_size: NA; v_call: TRBV7-2
cdr3_nt: TGTGCCAGCAGCCCACAGCTCACGAAGGAGACCCAGTACTTC; cdr3_aa: CASSPQLTKETQYF; d_call: NA; j_call: TRBJ2-5; cdr3_length: 14; clone_size: NA; v_call: TRBV6-2/TRBV6-3
cdr3_nt: TGCAGTGCTAGTCTGGGGGCAGAGACCCAGTACTTC; cdr3_aa: CSASLGAETQYF; d_call: NA; j_call: TRBJ2-5; cdr3_length: 12; clone_size: NA; v_call: TRBV20-1
cdr3_nt: TGTGCCAGCCGTTTTGGCGGTACTAACTATGGCTACACCTTC; cdr3_aa: CASRFGGTNYGYTF; d_call: NA; j_call: TRBJ1-2; cdr3_length: 14; clone_size: NA; v_call: TRBV7-2
cdr3_nt: TGTGCCAGCAGCCTCGGACAGGCACAAGAGACCCAGTACTTC; cdr3_aa: CASSLGQAQETQYF; d_call: TRBD1; j_call: TRBJ2-5; cdr3_length: 14; clone_size: NA; v_call: TRBV7-9
cdr3_nt: TGTGCCAGCAGCTCGTCCCGGGACATTATTGAAGCTTTCTTT; cdr3_aa: CASSSSRDIIEAFF; d_call: NA; j_call: TRBJ1-1; cdr3_length: 14; clone_size: NA; v_call: TRBV7-2
cdr3_nt: TGTGCCAGCAGCTTAAGAGGGGGCAATTATGGCTACACCTTC; cdr3_aa: CASSLRGGNYGYTF; d_call: TRBD1; j_call: TRBJ1-2; cdr3_length: 14; clone_size: NA; v_call: TRBV7-9
cdr3_nt: TGTGCCAGCAGCCAATCCCCCGGGACTAGCGGATCCACCGGGGAGCTGTTTTTT; cdr3_aa: CASSQSPGTSGSTGELFF; d_call: TRBD2; j_call: TRBJ2-2; cdr3_length: 18; clone_size: once; v_call: TRBV3-1/TRBV3-2
cdr3_nt: TGTGCCAGCAGTCAAGGGGTTTCGAACACCGGGGAGCTGTTTTTT; cdr3_aa: CASSQGVSNTGELFF; d_call: NA; j_call: TRBJ2-2; cdr3_length: 15; clone_size: NA; v_call: TRBV7-9
cdr3_nt: TGTGCCAGTAGTGTCCGGGACAACAATCAGCCCCAGCATTTT; cdr3_aa: CASSVRDNNQPQHF; d_call: NA; j_call: TRBJ1-5; cdr3_length: 14; clone_size: NA; v_call: TRBV19
cdr3_nt: TGTGCCAGCAGCAGGAGGGAGGTCCACACAGATACGCAGTATTTT; cdr3_aa: CASSRREVHTDTQYF; d_call: NA; j_call: TRBJ2-3; cdr3_length: 15; clone_size: NA; v_call: TRBV6-5
cdr3_nt: TGTGCCAGCAGTGCTCGACAGGGTTCGCATGAAAAACTGTTTTTT; cdr3_aa: CASSARQGSHEKLFF; d_call: TRBD1; j_call: TRBJ1-4; cdr3_length: 15; clone_size: NA; v_call: TRBV2
cdr3_nt: TGTGCCAGCAGCTTAGAGACAGAGTACGAGCAGTACTTC; cdr3_aa: CASSLETEYEQYF; d_call: NA; j_call: TRBJ2-7; cdr3_length: 13; clone_size: few; v_call: TRBV7-8
cdr3_nt: TGTGCCAGCAGTAAGACAGGGGATTCCTACAATGAGCAGTTCTTC; cdr3_aa: CASSKTGDSYNEQFF; d_call: TRBD1; j_call: TRBJ2-1; cdr3_length: 15; clone_size: NA; v_call: TRBV2
cdr3_nt: TGTGCCAGCAGCGTAGCTAGCGGGTTGGTCACAGATACGCAGTATTTT; cdr3_aa: CASSVASGLVTDTQYF; d_call: TRBD2; j_call: TRBJ2-3; cdr3_length: 16; clone_size: NA; v_call: TRBV9
cdr3_nt: TGTGCCAGCAGTGGTGGACTAGCGGGAGTTGAGCAGTTCTTC; cdr3_aa: CASSGGLAGVEQFF; d_call: TRBD2; j_call: TRBJ2-1; cdr3_length: 14; clone_size: NA; v_call: TRBV28
cdr3_nt: TGTGCCAGCAGCTTAATCCCAGGGGGGCAAGAGACCCAGTACTTC; cdr3_aa: CASSLIPGGQETQYF; d_call: NA; j_call: TRBJ2-5; cdr3_length: 15; clone_size: NA; v_call: TRBV7-3
cdr3_nt: TGCAGCGTTGGGGTCACAGGGGTCTATGGCTACACCTTC; cdr3_aa: CSVGVTGVYGYTF; d_call: TRBD1; j_call: TRBJ1-2; cdr3_length: 13; clone_size: NA; v_call: TRBV29-1
cdr3_nt: TGTGCCAGCAGCCCCTCTAGGGGTCGAACTGAAGCTTTCTTT; cdr3_aa: CASSPSRGRTEAFF; d_call: NA; j_call: TRBJ1-1; cdr3_length: 14; clone_size: few; v_call: TRBV9
cdr3_nt: TGTGCCAGTAGTATTTACTCGACTAGCGGGAGAGGGGATACGCAGTATTTT; cdr3_aa: CASSIYSTSGRGDTQYF; d_call: TRBD2; j_call: TRBJ2-3; cdr3_length: 17; clone_size: NA; v_call: TRBV19
cdr3_nt: TGTGCCAGCAGTTTCCCCCTCCGTGGACACCCTTCCTACGAGCAGTACTTC; cdr3_aa: CASSFPLRGHPSYEQYF; d_call: NA; j_call: TRBJ2-7; cdr3_length: 17; clone_size: NA; v_call: TRBV28
cdr3_nt: TGTGCCAGCAGGGAAATCTTGGGACAGCCGTTCTACAATGAGCAGTTCTTC; cdr3_aa: CASREILGQPFYNEQFF; d_call: TRBD1; j_call: TRBJ2-1; cdr3_length: 17; clone_size: NA; v_call: TRBV9
cdr3_nt: TGTGCCACCAGCAGAACGTTGACGGGTAGCTCCTACGAGCAGTACTTC; cdr3_aa: CATSRTLTGSSYEQYF; d_call: NA; j_call: TRBJ2-7; cdr3_length: 16; clone_size: NA; v_call: TRBV15
cdr3_nt: TGTGCCATCAGTGAGGGAACAGGGGCGGGTGAAGCTTTCTTT; cdr3_aa: CAISEGTGAGEAFF; d_call: TRBD1; j_call: TRBJ1-1; cdr3_length: 14; clone_size: NA; v_call: TRBV10-3
cdr3_nt: TGTGCCACCTATTGGGACAGGGGCTCCTACGAGCAGTACTTC; cdr3_aa: CATYWDRGSYEQYF; d_call: TRBD1; j_call: TRBJ2-7; cdr3_length: 14; clone_size: NA; v_call: TRBV6-5
cdr3_nt: TGTGCCAGCAGTTTATCTCTCTACGACTCCTACAATGAGCAGTTCTTC; cdr3_aa: CASSLSLYDSYNEQFF; d_call: NA; j_call: TRBJ2-1; cdr3_length: 16; clone_size: NA; v_call: TRBV27
cdr3_nt: TGTGCCAGCAGCGTAGGGGACAGGGCAGGAATTTACGAGCAGTACTTC; cdr3_aa: CASSVGDRAGIYEQYF; d_call: TRBD1; j_call: TRBJ2-7; cdr3_length: 16; clone_size: NA; v_call: TRBV9
cdr3_nt: TGTGCCTGGAGCGAAACGTACGCGACAGACAGCGAGCAGTACTTC; cdr3_aa: CAWSETYATDSEQYF; d_call: NA; j_call: TRBJ2-7; cdr3_length: 15; clone_size: NA; v_call: TRBV30
cdr3_nt: TGTGCCAGTAGTATAGGGGGACAGGGTGCCTACGAGCAGTACTTC; cdr3_aa: CASSIGGQGAYEQYF; d_call: TRBD1; j_call: TRBJ2-7; cdr3_length: 15; clone_size: NA; v_call: TRBV19
cdr3_nt: TGTGCCAGCAGCCAAGAACTAGCGCGTAACACCGGGGAGCTGTTTTTT; cdr3_aa: CASSQELARNTGELFF; d_call: TRBD2; j_call: TRBJ2-2; cdr3_length: 16; clone_size: NA; v_call: TRBV3-1/TRBV3-2
cdr3_nt: TGTGCCAGCAGCACCTCTGAGGGAAGTGGCTACACCTTC; cdr3_aa: CASSTSEGSGYTF; d_call: NA; j_call: TRBJ1-2; cdr3_length: 13; clone_size: NA; v_call: TRBV28
cdr3_nt: TGCAGTGCTAGTGAACGGGGGGCAGGGGAAAAACTGTTTTTT; cdr3_aa: CSASERGAGEKLFF; d_call: NA; j_call: TRBJ1-4; cdr3_length: 14; clone_size: NA; v_call: TRBV20-1
cdr3_nt: TGTGCCAGCAGTTTAGCTTTCGCCGAGGCCAAAAACATTCAGTACTTC; cdr3_aa: CASSLAFAEAKNIQYF; d_call: NA; j_call: TRBJ2-4; cdr3_length: 16; clone_size: NA; v_call: TRBV28
cdr3_nt: TGTGCCAGCAGAAAGGCGGGGGGCACTGAAGCTTTCTTT; cdr3_aa: CASRKAGGTEAFF; d_call: NA; j_call: TRBJ1-1; cdr3_length: 13; clone_size: few; v_call: TRBV7-6
cdr3_nt: TGTGCCAGTAGCATTACCGGGACTAGTGTTTACAATGAGCAGTTCTTC; cdr3_aa: CASSITGTSVYNEQFF; d_call: TRBD2; j_call: TRBJ2-1; cdr3_length: 16; clone_size: NA; v_call: TRBV19
cdr3_nt: TGTGCCAGCAGTTTCACGGGGTCCCACAATGAGCAGTTCTTC; cdr3_aa: CASSFTGSHNEQFF; d_call: NA; j_call: TRBJ2-1; cdr3_length: 14; clone_size: NA; v_call: TRBV28
cdr3_nt: TGTGCCAGCAGTTTATTGCAGGGCACCGAGCAGTACTTC; cdr3_aa: CASSLLQGTEQYF; d_call: NA; j_call: TRBJ2-7; cdr3_length: 13; clone_size: NA; v_call: TRBV28
cdr3_nt: TGTGCCAGCTCACCGCGGGGGACAGGCAGCTCTGGAAACACCATATATTTT; cdr3_aa: CASSPRGTGSSGNTIYF; d_call: TRBD1; j_call: TRBJ1-3; cdr3_length: 17; clone_size: once; v_call: TRBV18
cdr3_nt: TGTGCCAGCAGTGACAGGGGGCAGTCAATCGGAAACACCATATATTTT; cdr3_aa: CASSDRGQSIGNTIYF; d_call: TRBD1; j_call: TRBJ1-3; cdr3_length: 16; clone_size: NA; v_call: TRBV6-1
cdr3_nt: TGTGCCAGCAGCCAAGTGGGGAGGCAAGAGACCCAGTACTTC; cdr3_aa: CASSQVGRQETQYF; d_call: NA; j_call: TRBJ2-5; cdr3_length: 14; clone_size: NA; v_call: TRBV3-1/TRBV3-2
cdr3_nt: TGTGCCAGCTCTCAAAATCCGGGACAGGGCAATCAGCCCCAGCATTTT; cdr3_aa: CASSQNPGQGNQPQHF; d_call: TRBD1; j_call: TRBJ1-5; cdr3_length: 16; clone_size: once; v_call: TRBV18
cdr3_nt: TGTGCCACCAGCGGAGCGTCTGGGACAGGGATCCCTTATAGCAATCAGCCCCAGCATTTT; cdr3_aa: CATSGASGTGIPYSNQPQHF; d_call: TRBD1; j_call: TRBJ1-5; cdr3_length: 20; clone_size: NA; v_call: TRBV15
cdr3_nt: TGTGCCAGCAGTGTAGGGGACTCCTTTTATTTT; cdr3_aa: CASSVGDSFYF; d_call: NA; j_call: TRBJ2-3; cdr3_length: 11; clone_size: NA; v_call: TRBV6-2/TRBV6-3
cdr3_nt: TGTGCCAGCTCACCAAGGAGAACTAGCGGGACAGATACGCAGTATTTT; cdr3_aa: CASSPRRTSGTDTQYF; d_call: TRBD2; j_call: TRBJ2-3; cdr3_length: 16; clone_size: NA; v_call: TRBV18
cdr3_nt: TGTGCCAGCAGCCGCTACCTTGACACTGAAGCTTTCTTT; cdr3_aa: CASSRYLDTEAFF; d_call: NA; j_call: TRBJ1-1; cdr3_length: 13; clone_size: NA; v_call: TRBV11-3
cdr3_nt: TGCGCCAGCAGCTCCTTAAGGGGGGGAGACAATGAGCAGTTCTTC; cdr3_aa: CASSSLRGGDNEQFF; d_call: NA; j_call: TRBJ2-1; cdr3_length: 15; clone_size: NA; v_call: TRBV5-1
cdr3_nt: TGTGCCATCAGGGAGGGCGGCGGCTACGAGCAGTACTTC; cdr3_aa: CAIREGGGYEQYF; d_call: NA; j_call: TRBJ2-7; cdr3_length: 13; clone_size: NA; v_call: TRBV10-3